This TCR beta chain was captured by sequencing in a study of T cells in Graves' hyperthyroidism and ophthalmopathy (dated by TCRdb to the late 2010s). Some background on the complete study: Peripheral blood samples were taken at initial diagnosis, before any treatment was given. To identify TCR V-J signatures that set the groups apart, the researchers used a discovery cohort of about a hundred patients, made up of under 50 with Graves' ophthalmopathy and some 58 with stable Graves' hyperthyroidism. Prospective prediction of ophthalmopathy was tested in an independent validation cohort consisting of 18 to 20 hyperthyroidism patients and some 15 patients who later progressed to ophthalmopathy. The approximately 100 discovery patients were divided at random into training and test sets in a 7:3 ratio. TCR Vbeta CDR3 sequencing of approximately 140 peripheral blood samples (roughly 41 ophthalmopathy, 70 to 85 hyperthyroidism and roughly 17 progressor patients) is reported in the paper. The study also compared thyroid tissue and blood T-cell repertoires from a handful of Graves' hyperthyroidism patients. Following sampling, methimazole starting at 30 mg daily was given to hyperthyroidism patients, and high-dose intravenous methylprednisolone was given to ophthalmopathy patients.

In its sample, this clonotype was seen many times. The specificity of this receptor is unknown. No base qualities exist here, and no much larger clone lies one base off it. Moderately to severely active disease, a Clinical Activity Score of at least 3, a NOSPECS grade of at least 4, and a duration under 3 months were present in ophthalmopathy patients. Exclusion was applied to patients with uncontrolled infections, other autoimmune diseases, pregnancy or lactation. Diagnoses relied on clinical symptoms, serum thyroxine and TRAb, thyroid ultrasound and orbital computed tomography. PBMCs were isolated from 8 to 10 ml of fresh peripheral blood by Ficoll-Paque density gradient centrifugation. Total RNA was extracted with Trizol reagent, and quality was checked on an Agilent 2100 Bioanalyzer. Deletion took 8 bases off V and 5 bases off J, with a span of 21 bases between the germline ends. The CDR3 covers 15 residues, taking in both the cysteine and the phenylalanine. Only the CDR3 DNA is retained, 45 bases long and in frame from the first base. CDR1 MNHEY and CDR2 SMNVEV are derived from the germline V gene (reference sequence).

The TCR beta CDR3 regions were amplified from the RNA transcripts. The first round of RT-PCR for the TCR CDR3 was performed with the HTBI primer set and the Qiagen OneStep RT-PCR kit. Libraries were constructed in a second round of multiplex PCR, after which size selection and purification were carried out. Paired-end sequencing of the libraries was performed with 100 bp reads on an Illumina HiSeq2000. The authors processed their data as follows. SOAPnuke was used to process the raw data, removing reads that contained adapters or uncalled bases, had a mean Phred below 15, or lacked an exact match to the constant primer or identifier. COPE v1.2.5 was used to merge the high-quality paired reads, and each unique nucleotide sequence was defined as a clonotype. MiTCR v1.1 was used to align clonotypes to the IMGT TRBV, TRBD and TRBJ reference segments. The analysis was restricted to V-J combinations with a frequency above 0.0001, which together covered 98% to 99.2% of the repertoires. A TCS score was defined as the ratio between F50 (clonal expansion) and ExV (chaos), using BLOSUM62-based TCRdist between CDR3 peptides within each V-J. Welch's t-statistics and random forest reduced several hundred V-J features to 10 to 15, which were used in a naive Bayes classifier (R e1071). Starting from the raw public reads, TCRdb applied fastp trimming at Q25, assembled clones with MiXCR and retained in-frame beta chains. Every CDR3 protein is listed once, alongside the most common genes and DNA of its rows. In this record, the V and J calls reflect TCRdb's handling and not the investigators' own analysis. Within this sample are 640,000 or so distinct CDR3 sequences, with 11% to 15% of them counted one time only. Around 7% of the sample lies in the top ten.

Findings and caveats that apply to the study as a whole: Sample size was not statistically predetermined, and investigators were not blinded to group allocation. Ophthalmopathy was separated from stable hyperthyroidism by a 13 V-J signature model, with around 90% sensitivity and about 81% specificity obtained in cross-validation and 80%/75% obtained in testing. During validation, the model predicted progression to ophthalmopathy a median of roughly six months ahead of onset, with around 71% sensitivity and under 85% specificity. Most expanded thyroid clonotypes (frequency above 0.001) were also detected in blood, suggesting blood repertoires may reflect thyroid immune responses.

Recombination joined TRBV27 with TRBJ2-5, with no confident D gene call. This sequence originates from a woman aged 18-30 years with Graves' ophthalmopathy. Sequencing used blood. The CDR3 amino acid sequence is: CASSSRLGEEETQYF. The bases read TGTGCCAGCTCCTCCCGCCTAGGAGAAGAGGAGACCCAGTACTTC.